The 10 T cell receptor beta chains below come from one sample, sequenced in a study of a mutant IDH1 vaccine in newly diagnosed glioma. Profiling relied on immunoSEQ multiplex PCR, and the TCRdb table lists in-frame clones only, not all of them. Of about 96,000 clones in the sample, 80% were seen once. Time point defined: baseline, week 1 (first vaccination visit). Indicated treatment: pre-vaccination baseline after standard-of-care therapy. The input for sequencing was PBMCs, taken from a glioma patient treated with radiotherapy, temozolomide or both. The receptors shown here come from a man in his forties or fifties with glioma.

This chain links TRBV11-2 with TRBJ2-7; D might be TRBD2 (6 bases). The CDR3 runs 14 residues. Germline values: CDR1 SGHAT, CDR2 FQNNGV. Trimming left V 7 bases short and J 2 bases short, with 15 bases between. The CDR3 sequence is CASTVGGLAYEQYF. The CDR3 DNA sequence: TGTGCCAGCACCGTTGGAGGGTTGGCCTACGAGCAGTACTTC.

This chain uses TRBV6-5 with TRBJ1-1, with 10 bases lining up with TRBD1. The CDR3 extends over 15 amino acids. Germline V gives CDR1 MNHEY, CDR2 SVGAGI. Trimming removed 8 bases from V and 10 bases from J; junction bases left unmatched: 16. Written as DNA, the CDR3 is TGTGCCAGCTCCCTAGTGGATGACAGGGGGCGCGGAGCTTTCTTT. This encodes CASSLVDDRGRGAFF.

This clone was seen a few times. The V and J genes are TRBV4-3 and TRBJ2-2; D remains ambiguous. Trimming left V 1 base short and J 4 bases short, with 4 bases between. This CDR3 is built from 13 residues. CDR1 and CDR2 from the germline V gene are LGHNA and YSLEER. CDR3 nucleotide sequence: TGCGCCAGCAGCCAAGCCAGCACCGGGGAGCTGTTTTTT. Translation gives CASSQASTGELFF.

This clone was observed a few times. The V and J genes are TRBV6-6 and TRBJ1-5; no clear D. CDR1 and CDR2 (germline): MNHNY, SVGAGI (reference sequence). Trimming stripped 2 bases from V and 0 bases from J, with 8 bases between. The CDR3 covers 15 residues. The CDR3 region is CASSYDGYSNQPQHF. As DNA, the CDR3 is TGTGCCAGCAGTTACGATGGCTATAGCAATCAGCCCCAGCATTTT.

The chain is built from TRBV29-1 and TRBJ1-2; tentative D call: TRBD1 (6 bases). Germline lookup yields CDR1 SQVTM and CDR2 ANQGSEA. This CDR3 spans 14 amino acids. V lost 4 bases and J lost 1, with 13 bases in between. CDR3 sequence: CSVVSGAFNYGYTF. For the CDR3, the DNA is TGCAGCGTTGTTTCAGGGGCGTTTAACTATGGCTACACCTTC.

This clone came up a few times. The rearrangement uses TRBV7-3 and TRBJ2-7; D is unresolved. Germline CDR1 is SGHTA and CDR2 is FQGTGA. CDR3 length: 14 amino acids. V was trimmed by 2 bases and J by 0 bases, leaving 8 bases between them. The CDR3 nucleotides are TGTGCCAGCAGCTTAGCTGGTGGCTCCTACGAGCAGTACTTC. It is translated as CASSLAGGSYEQYF.

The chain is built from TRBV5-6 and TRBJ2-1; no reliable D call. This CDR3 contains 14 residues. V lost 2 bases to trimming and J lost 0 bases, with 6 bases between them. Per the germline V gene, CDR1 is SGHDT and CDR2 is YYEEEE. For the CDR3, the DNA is TGTGCCAGCAGCTTCGGTAGCTCCTACAATGAGCAGTTCTTC. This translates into CASSFGSSYNEQFF.

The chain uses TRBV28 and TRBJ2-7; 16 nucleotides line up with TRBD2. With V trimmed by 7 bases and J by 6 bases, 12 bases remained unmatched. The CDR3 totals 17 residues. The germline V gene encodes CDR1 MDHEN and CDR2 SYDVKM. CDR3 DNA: TGTGCCAGCACCCCCGGGACTAGCGGGAGGGCCGTCTTCGAGCAGTACTTC. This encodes CASTPGTSGRAVFEQYF.

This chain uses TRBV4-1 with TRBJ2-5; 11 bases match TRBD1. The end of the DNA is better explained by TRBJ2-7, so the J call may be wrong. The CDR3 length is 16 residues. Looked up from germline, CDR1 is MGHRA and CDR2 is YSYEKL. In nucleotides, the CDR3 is TGCGCCAGCAGCCAAGATTGGGGACAGGGGGTATACGAGCAGTACTTC. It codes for CASSQDWGQGVYEQYF.

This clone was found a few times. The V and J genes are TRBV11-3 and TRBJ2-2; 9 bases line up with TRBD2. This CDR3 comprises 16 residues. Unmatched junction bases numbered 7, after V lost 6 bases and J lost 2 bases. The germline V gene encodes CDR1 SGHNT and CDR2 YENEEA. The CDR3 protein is CASRPGREGNTGELFF. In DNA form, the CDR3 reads TGTGCCAGCAGGCCCGGGCGGGAGGGCAACACCGGGGAGCTGTTTTTT.